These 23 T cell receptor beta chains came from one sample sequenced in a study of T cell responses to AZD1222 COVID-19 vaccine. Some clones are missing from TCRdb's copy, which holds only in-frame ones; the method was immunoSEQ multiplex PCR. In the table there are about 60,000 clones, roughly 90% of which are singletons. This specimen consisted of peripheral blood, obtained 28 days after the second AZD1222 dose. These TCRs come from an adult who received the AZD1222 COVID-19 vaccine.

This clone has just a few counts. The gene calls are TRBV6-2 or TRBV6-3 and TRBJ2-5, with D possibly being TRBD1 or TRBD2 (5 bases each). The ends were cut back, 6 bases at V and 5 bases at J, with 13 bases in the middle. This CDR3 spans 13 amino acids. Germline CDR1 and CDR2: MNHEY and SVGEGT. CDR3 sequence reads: CASSQTREETQYF. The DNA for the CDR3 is TGTGCCAGCAGCCAGACCAGGGAGGAGACCCAGTACTTC.

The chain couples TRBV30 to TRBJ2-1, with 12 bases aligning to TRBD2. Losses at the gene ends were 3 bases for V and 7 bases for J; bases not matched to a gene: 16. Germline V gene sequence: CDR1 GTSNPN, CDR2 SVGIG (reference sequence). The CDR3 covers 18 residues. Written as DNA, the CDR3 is TGTGCCTGGAGAGCCCCCTGGGCTAGCGGGGGGGCTACTAATGAGCAGTTCTTC. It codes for CAWRAPWASGGATNEQFF.

The CDR3 reads CASSGLAGDYDTQYF. In nucleotides, the CDR3 is TGTGCCAGCAGCGGACTAGCGGGGGACTATGATACGCAGTATTTT. The V gene is TRBV6-4, the J gene TRBJ2-3; 13 nucleotides align to TRBD2. Germline V gene lookup returns CDR1 MRHNA and CDR2 SNTAGT. Trimming at V came to 6 bases and at J to 6 bases, leaving 6 bases not matched to a gene. The CDR3 sequence is 15 residues long.

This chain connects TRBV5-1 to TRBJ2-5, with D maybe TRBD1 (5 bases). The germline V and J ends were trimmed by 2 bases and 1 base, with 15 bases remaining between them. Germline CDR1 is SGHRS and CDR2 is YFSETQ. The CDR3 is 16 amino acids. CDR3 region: CASSLAIGHLQETQYF. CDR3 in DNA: TGCGCCAGCAGCTTAGCCATAGGACATCTCCAAGAGACCCAGTACTTC.

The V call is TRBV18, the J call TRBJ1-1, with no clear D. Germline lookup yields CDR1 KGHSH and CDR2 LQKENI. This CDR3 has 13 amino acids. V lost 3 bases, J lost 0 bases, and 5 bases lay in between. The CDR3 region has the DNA TGTGCCAGCTCACCCCCGTTGAACACTGAAGCTTTCTTT. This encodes CASSPPLNTEAFF. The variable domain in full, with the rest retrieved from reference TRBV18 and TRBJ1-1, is NAGVMQNPRHLVRRRGQEARLRCSPMKGHSHVYWYRQLPEEGLKFMVYLQKENIIDESGMPKERFSAEFPKEGPSILRIQQVVRGDSAAYFCASSPPLNTEAFFGQGTRLTVV.

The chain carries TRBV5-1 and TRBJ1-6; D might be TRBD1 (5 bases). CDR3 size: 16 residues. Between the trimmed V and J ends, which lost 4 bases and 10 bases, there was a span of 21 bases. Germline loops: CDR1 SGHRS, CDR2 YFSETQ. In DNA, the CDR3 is TGCGCCAGCAGCATCTCCGGGACCGCGAATGGGTCACCCCTCCACTTT. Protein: CASSISGTANGSPLHF.

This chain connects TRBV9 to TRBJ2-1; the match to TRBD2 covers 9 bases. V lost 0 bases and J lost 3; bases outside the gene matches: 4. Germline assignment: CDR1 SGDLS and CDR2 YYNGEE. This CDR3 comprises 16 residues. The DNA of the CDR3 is TGTGCCAGCAGCGTAGGAGCTAGCGGGATCTACAATGAGCAGTTCTTC. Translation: CASSVGASGIYNEQFF.

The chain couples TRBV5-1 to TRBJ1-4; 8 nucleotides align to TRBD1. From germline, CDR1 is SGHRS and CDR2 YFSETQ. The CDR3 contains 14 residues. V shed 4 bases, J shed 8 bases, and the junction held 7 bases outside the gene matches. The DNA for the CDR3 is TGCGCCAGCAGCCCCGGGACAGGAAGGGAAAAACTGTTTTTT. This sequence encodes CASSPGTGREKLFF.

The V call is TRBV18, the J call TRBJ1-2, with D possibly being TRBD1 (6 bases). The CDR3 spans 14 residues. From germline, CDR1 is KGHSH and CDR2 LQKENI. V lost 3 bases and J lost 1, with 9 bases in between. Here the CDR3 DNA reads TGTGCCAGCTCACCCTTGGACAGTAACTATGGCTACACCTTC. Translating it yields CASSPLDSNYGYTF.

The CDR3 spells CASSSRGGRQGQHSYNEQFF. The CDR3, as DNA: TGTGCCAGTAGTTCCCGGGGGGGGCGACAGGGACAACACTCTTACAATGAGCAGTTCTTC. The chain carries TRBV19 and TRBJ2-1; maybe TRBD2 (8 bases). Trimming shortened V by 5 bases and J by 4 bases, and 30 bases separated the two germline ends. The CDR3 contains 20 residues. Germline assignment: CDR1 LNHDA and CDR2 SQIVND (reference sequence). The variable domain in full, completed from reference TRBV19 and TRBJ2-1, reads DGGITQSPKYLFRKEGQNVTLSCEQNLNHDAMYWYRQDPGQGLRLIYYSQIVNDFQKGDIAEGYSVSREKKESFPLTVTSAQKNPTAFYLCASSSRGGRQGQHSYNEQFFGPGTRLTVL.

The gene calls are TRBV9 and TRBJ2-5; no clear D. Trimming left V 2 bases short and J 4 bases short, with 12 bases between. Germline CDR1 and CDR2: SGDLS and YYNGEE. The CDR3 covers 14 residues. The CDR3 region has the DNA TGTGCCAGCAGCGTCTCGACTCTCCCAGAGACCCAGTACTTC. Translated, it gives CASSVSTLPETQYF.

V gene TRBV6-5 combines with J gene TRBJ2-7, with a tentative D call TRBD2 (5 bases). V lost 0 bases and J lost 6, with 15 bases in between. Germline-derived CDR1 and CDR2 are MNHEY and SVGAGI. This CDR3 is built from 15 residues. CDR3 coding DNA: TGTGCCAGCAGTTACTCCAGGCTAGCCCCACGCGAGCAGTACTTC. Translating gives CASSYSRLAPREQYF.

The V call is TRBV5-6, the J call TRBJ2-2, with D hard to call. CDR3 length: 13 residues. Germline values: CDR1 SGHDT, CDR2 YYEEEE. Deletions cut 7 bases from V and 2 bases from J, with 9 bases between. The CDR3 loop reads CASENLNTGELFF. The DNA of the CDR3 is TGTGCCAGCGAGAACCTAAACACCGGGGAGCTGTTTTTT.

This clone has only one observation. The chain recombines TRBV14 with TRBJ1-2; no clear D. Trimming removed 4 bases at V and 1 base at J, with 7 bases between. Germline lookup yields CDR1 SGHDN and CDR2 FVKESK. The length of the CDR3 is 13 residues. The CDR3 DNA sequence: TGTGCCAGCAGCCTTGACGTTAACTATGGCTACACCTTC. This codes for CASSLDVNYGYTF.

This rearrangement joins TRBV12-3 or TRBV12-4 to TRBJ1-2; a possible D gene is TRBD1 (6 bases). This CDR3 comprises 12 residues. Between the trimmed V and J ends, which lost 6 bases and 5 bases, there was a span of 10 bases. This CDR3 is CASRAGAYGYTF. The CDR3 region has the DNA TGTGCCAGCAGAGCGGGGGCTTATGGCTACACCTTC.

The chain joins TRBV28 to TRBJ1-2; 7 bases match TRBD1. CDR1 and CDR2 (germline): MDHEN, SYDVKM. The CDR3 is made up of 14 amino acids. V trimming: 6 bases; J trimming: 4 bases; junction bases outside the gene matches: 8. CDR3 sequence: CASSLDRQGYGYTF. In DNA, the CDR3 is TGTGCCAGCAGCCTCGATAGACAGGGCTATGGCTACACCTTC.

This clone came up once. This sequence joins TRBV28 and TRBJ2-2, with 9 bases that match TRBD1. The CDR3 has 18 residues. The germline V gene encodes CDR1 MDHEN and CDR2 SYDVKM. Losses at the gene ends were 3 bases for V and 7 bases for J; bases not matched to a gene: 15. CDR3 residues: CASSLDRRGQGFGGELFF. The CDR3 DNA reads TGTGCCAGCAGTTTGGATAGAAGGGGACAGGGTTTCGGCGGGGAGCTGTTTTTT.

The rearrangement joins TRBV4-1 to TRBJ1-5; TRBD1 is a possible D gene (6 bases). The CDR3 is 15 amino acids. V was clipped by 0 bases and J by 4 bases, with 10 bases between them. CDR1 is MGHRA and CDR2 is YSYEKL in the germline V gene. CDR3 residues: CASSQEEGVNQPQHF. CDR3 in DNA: TGCGCCAGCAGCCAAGAAGAGGGGGTGAATCAGCCCCAGCATTTT.

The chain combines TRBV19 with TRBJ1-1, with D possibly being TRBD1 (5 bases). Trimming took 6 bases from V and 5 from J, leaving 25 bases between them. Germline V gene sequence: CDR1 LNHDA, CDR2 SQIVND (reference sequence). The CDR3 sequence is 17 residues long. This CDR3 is CASRPTFGTLGGTEAFF. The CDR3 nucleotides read TGTGCCAGTAGACCTACATTTGGGACTCTCGGCGGAACTGAAGCTTTCTTT. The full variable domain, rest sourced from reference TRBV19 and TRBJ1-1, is DGGITQSPKYLFRKEGQNVTLSCEQNLNHDAMYWYRQDPGQGLRLIYYSQIVNDFQKGDIAEGYSVSREKKESFPLTVTSAQKNPTAFYLCASRPTFGTLGGTEAFFGQGTRLTVV.

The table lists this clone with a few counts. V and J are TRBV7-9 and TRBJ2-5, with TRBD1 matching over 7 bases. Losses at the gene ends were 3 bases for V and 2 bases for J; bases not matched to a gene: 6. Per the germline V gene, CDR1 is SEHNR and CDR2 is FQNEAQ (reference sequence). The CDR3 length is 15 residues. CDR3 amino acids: CASSFQQGQQETQYF. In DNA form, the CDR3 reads TGTGCCAGCAGCTTTCAACAGGGGCAACAAGAGACCCAGTACTTC.

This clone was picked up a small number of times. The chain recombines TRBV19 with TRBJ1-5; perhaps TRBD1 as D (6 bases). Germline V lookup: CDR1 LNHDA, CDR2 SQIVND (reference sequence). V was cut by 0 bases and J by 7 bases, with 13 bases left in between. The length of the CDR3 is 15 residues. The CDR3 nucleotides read TGTGCCAGTAGTATAGACCCCAGGGGAAGGCAGCCCCAGCATTTT. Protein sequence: CASSIDPRGRQPQHF.

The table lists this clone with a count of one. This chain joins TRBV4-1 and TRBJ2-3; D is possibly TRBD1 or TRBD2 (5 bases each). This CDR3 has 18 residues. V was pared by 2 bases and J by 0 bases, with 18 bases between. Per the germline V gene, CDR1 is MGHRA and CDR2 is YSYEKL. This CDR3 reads CASSQTILGGVSTDTQYF. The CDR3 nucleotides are TGCGCCAGCAGCCAAACGATTCTTGGGGGAGTTAGCACAGATACGCAGTATTTT.

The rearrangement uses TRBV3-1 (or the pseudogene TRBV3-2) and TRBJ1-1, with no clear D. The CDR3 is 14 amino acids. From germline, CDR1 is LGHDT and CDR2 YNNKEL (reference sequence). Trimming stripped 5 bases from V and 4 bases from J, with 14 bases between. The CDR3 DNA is TGTGCCAGCAGCTCTACTGGGGTGCTCACTGAAGCTTTCTTT. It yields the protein CASSSTGVLTEAFF.